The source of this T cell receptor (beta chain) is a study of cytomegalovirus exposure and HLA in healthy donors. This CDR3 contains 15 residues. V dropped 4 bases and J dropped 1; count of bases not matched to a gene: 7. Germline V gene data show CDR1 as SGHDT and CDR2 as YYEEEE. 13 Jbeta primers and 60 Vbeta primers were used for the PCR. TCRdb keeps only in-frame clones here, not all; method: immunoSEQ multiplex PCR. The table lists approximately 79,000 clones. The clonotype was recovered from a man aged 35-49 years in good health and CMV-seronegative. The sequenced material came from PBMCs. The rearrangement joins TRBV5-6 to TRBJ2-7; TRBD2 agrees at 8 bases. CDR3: CASSQSPSGSYEQYF. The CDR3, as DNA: TGTGCCAGCAGCCAATCCCCTAGCGGGTCCTACGAGCAGTACTTC.